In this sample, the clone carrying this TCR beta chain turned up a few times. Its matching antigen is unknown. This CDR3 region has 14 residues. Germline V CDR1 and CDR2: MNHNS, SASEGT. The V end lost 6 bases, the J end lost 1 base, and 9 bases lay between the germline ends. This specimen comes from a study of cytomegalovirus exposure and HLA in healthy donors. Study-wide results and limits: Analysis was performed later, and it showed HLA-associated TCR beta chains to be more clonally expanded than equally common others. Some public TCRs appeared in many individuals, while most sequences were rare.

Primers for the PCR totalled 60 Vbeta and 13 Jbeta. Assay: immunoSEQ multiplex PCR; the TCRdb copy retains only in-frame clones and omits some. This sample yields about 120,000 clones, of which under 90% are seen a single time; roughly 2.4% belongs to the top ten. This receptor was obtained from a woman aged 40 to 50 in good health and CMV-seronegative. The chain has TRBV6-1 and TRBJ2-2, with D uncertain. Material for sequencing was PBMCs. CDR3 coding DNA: TGTGCCAGCAGGACGCCAGGGAACACCGGGGAGCTGTTTTTT. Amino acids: CASRTPGNTGELFF.